These T cell receptor beta chains were read from a single sample in a study of follicular helper T cells after annual influenza vaccination. Assay used: immunoSEQ multiplex PCR; TCRdb lists only in-frame clones, some missing. The table lists 13,000 to 15,000 clones, 84% of them singletons, with 0.25% to 0.35% in the top ten. The sample was CXCR5- memory CD4+ T cells sorted from blood, taken on the day of influenza vaccination. These receptors were taken from an adult who received the influenza vaccine. The conserved cysteine and the conserved F or W are not part of the CDR3 here. Fields, in order: V gene, clone size, J gene, CDR3 protein. Size is stated for part of the rows, as once, few or many counts, or as a class when the clone is expanded.

TRBV19	.	TRBJ2-2	ASSIGTGANGGELF
TRBV7-8	.	TRBJ1-4	ASRDAGPYEKLF
TRBV19	.	TRBJ2-3	ATRGRGATDTQY
TRBV5-6	.	TRBJ1-6	ASSVDRDREGNSPLH
TRBV9	.	TRBJ2-1	ASSVVPSYNEQF
TRBV5-4	.	TRBJ2-3	ASRAGTDTQY
TRBV30	.	TRBJ1-6	AWSRARVNSPLH
TRBV18	.	TRBJ2-3	ASSPAGTDTQY
TRBV28	.	TRBJ1-2	ASSSSLEGGYT
TRBV6-5	.	TRBJ2-7	ASSRVGEQY
TRBV4-3	.	TRBJ2-2	ASSQVWNTGELF
TRBV7-2	.	TRBJ2-5	ASSSQQGSETQY
TRBV18	.	TRBJ1-1	ASSPLGLPGLNTEAF
TRBV7-9	.	TRBJ2-7	ASSVDRGRMNKGYEQY
TRBV5-6	.	TRBJ2-5	ASSLVGGAGEETQY
TRBV28	few	TRBJ1-2	ASSPRGARGYT
TRBV11-2	.	TRBJ2-5	ASSRAGEETQY
TRBV12-5	.	TRBJ2-7	ASGLVHVLTYPSYEQY
TRBV5-1	.	TRBJ2-5	ASSFARNQETQY
TRBV28	.	TRBJ1-2	ASKILGHNLGYGYT
TRBV5-1	.	TRBJ2-1	ASSGPLAGGTYNEQF
TRBV2	.	TRBJ2-5	ASSEALLAGWETQY
TRBV6-6	.	TRBJ2-7	ASRTDRAYEQY